Presented here are 6 T cell receptor beta chains from one specimen sequenced in a study of blood T cells in healthy people across ages (dated by TCRdb to between 2015 and 2016). The library relied on 5' RACE. Sequenced using an Illumina HiSeq 2500. A second PCR of roughly 6 to 12 cycles was run with a J-beta primer mix and a sample-barcoded 5' primer. TCRdb took the public reads, trimmed them with fastp at Q25, ran MiXCR for clone calling and kept in-frame beta chains. Entries are consolidated by CDR3 protein sequence, retaining the most common genes and DNA. The sample yields hundreds of thousands of distinct CDR3 sequences; under 25% were counted once. 3% to 4.5% of the sample goes to the ten largest clones. Sample: blood. These receptors were collected from a man aged 70-80 years in good health.

The chain carries TRBV20-1 and TRBJ2-5; 10 nucleotides agree with TRBD2. CDR3 length: 15 amino acids. Germline loops: CDR1 DFQATT, CDR2 SNEGSKA (reference sequence). Losses at the gene ends were 0 bases for V and 7 bases for J; bases not matched to a gene: 8. The DNA of the CDR3 is TGCAGTGCTAGAGAACTAGCGGGGCCTCTCGGGACCCAGTACTTC. It specifies CSARELAGPLGTQYF.

The sample holds a few counts of this clonotype. The gene calls are TRBV12-3 or TRBV12-4 and TRBJ1-4; D gene ambiguous. This CDR3 has 11 residues. Trimming pared 6 bases from V and 4 bases from J, leaving 3 bases between. The CDR3 spells CASSGNEKLFF. The DNA for the CDR3 is TGTGCCAGCAGCGGTAATGAAAAACTGTTTTTT.

This clonotype was counted a few times. J is TRBJ2-7 and V is TRBV15; no definite D call. CDR1 and CDR2 from the germline V gene are LNHNV and YYDKDF (reference sequence). CDR3 size: 14 residues. The germline V and J ends were trimmed by 0 bases and 5 bases, with 11 bases remaining between them. The CDR3 DNA is TGTGCCACCAGCAGAGATCGTATAGGCAACGAGCAGTACTTC. As protein: CATSRDRIGNEQYF.

CDR3 amino acids: CASSAKPVPIAGSNEQFF. Written as DNA, the CDR3 is TGTGCCAGCAGCGCCAAGCCGGTCCCAATAGCGGGGTCCAATGAGCAGTTCTTC. This chain connects TRBV7-3 to TRBJ2-1; 8 bases match TRBD2. The CDR3 is 18 amino acids. Germline assignment: CDR1 SGHTA and CDR2 FQGTGA. V lost 5 bases to trimming and J lost 6 bases; unmatched junction nucleotides: 18.

The V gene is TRBV7-2, the J gene TRBJ2-5; tentatively, D is TRBD2 (6 bases). The V and J ends lost 3 bases and 3 bases respectively, with 26 bases between them. The germline CDR1 and CDR2 sequences are SGHTA and FQGNSA. The CDR3 consists of 19 residues. This chain's CDR3 is CASSLWGSGDGGAKETQYF. The CDR3, as DNA: TGTGCCAGCAGCTTGTGGGGGAGTGGTGACGGGGGTGCTAAAGAGACCCAGTACTTC.

There are a few counts of this clonotype. The chain links TRBV6-5 to TRBJ1-4; D is perhaps TRBD1 (6 bases). V lost 5 bases and J 3 bases, leaving 10 bases between the germline ends. In germline, CDR1 is MNHEY, CDR2 SVGAGI. This CDR3 contains 14 residues. CDR3 in DNA: TGTGCCAGCAGTGGGACAATATCTAATGAAAAACTGTTTTTT. Protein product: CASSGTISNEKLFF.